The 24 T cell receptor beta chains below come from one sample, sequenced in a study of lymphopenia after photon versus proton radiotherapy. Clones were read by immunoSEQ multiplex PCR, and TCRdb kept only the in-frame ones, dropping some. The sample carries 25,000 to 35,000 clones, 80% to 90% recorded once. This specimen was peripheral blood, taken from a patient treated with proton-based radiotherapy. These receptors were collected from an older woman with cholangiocarcinoma. Some clones in this sample may be carry-over from other donors' samples.

The chain is built from TRBV10-2 and TRBJ1-3, with a tentative D call TRBD1 (5 bases). Trimming stripped 6 bases from V and 4 bases from J, with 19 bases between. This CDR3 is built from 16 residues. The germline V gene has CDR1 WSHSY and CDR2 SAAADI. As DNA, the CDR3 is TGCGCCAGCAGGGACTCACTGGGGCCTATAGGAAACACCATATATTTT. Translated, it gives CASRDSLGPIGNTIYF.

The chain has TRBV7-9 and TRBJ1-5, with D tentatively TRBD1 (5 bases). There are 14 residues in the CDR3. Germline assignment: CDR1 SEHNR and CDR2 FQNEAQ (reference sequence). V lost 4 bases to trimming and J lost 1 base, with 8 bases between them. CDR3 coding DNA: TGTGCCAGCAGCTACCGGGACAGCAATCAGCCCCAGCATTTT. Protein sequence: CASSYRDSNQPQHF.

The CDR3 reads CASSKRTGAHEQYF. In DNA form, the CDR3 reads TGTGCCAGCAGTAAGCGAACCGGGGCCCACGAGCAGTACTTC. The chain has TRBV27 and TRBJ2-7; D could derive from TRBD1 or TRBD2 (5 bases each). V was shortened by 5 bases and J by 5 bases, with 16 bases between the two germline ends. The CDR3 has 14 residues. Germline V gene sequence: CDR1 MNHEY, CDR2 SMNVEV (reference sequence).

The chain carries TRBV21-1 and TRBJ1-4; TRBD1 was called by the table and not checked on the DNA. TRBV21-1 is termed a pseudogene. This CDR3 contains 15 residues. As DNA, the CDR3 is TGTGCCAGCAGTAAGTACAGGATGCGATTTGAAAAACTGTTTTTT. Translating gives CASSKYRMRFEKLFF.

The chain joins TRBV27 to TRBJ1-2; D remains unclear. The CDR3 contains 15 residues. The V end was cut by 6 bases, the J end by 2 bases, with 16 bases between. CDR1 is MNHEY and CDR2 is SMNVEV in the germline V gene (reference sequence). CDR3 sequence: CASSPAGRSNYGYTF. The CDR3 DNA reads as TGTGCCAGCAGCCCAGCGGGAAGAAGCAACTATGGCTACACCTTC.

V gene TRBV12-2 combines with J gene TRBJ1-5. TRBV12-2 is noted as a pseudogene. The CDR3 has 15 amino acids. The CDR3 region has the DNA TGTGCAAGTCCCACCACAGGACGGTGGGACCAGCCCCAGCATTTT. Translated: CASPTTGRWDQPQHF.

Of note for this clone: At one boundary the junction diverges from the germline segment, which might be a read error. The rearrangement uses TRBV2 and TRBJ2-7, with D unresolved. This CDR3 comprises 10 residues. CDR1 is SNHLY and CDR2 is FYNNEI in the germline V gene. Here the CDR3 DNA reads TGTGCCATGCGACTCCGTGAGCAGCACTTC. It codes for CAMRLREQHF.

This chain links TRBV2 with TRBJ2-7; no clear D. This CDR3 is 13 amino acids long. The germline V and J ends were trimmed by 8 bases and 1 base, with 12 bases remaining between them. Germline V gives CDR1 SNHLY, CDR2 FYNNEI. In DNA form, the CDR3 reads TGTGCCAGCTCTGGACCAATATCCTACGAGCAGTACTTC. Protein product: CASSGPISYEQYF. Looking up the rest from reference TRBV2 and TRBJ2-7 gives the full variable domain: EPEVTQTPSHQVTQMGQEVILRCVPISNHLYFYWYRQILGQKVEFLVSFYNNEISEKSEIFDDQFSVERPDGSNFTLKIRSTKLEDSAMYFCASSGPISYEQYFGPGTRLTVT.

This clone was seen a handful of times. This chain links TRBV19 with TRBJ2-3; D may be TRBD2 (6 bases). This CDR3 region has 15 residues. CDR1 and CDR2 (germline): LNHDA, SQIVND (reference sequence). V was trimmed by 3 bases and J by 0 bases, leaving 10 bases between them. The chain's CDR3 is CASSMWGVSTDTQYF. For the CDR3, the DNA is TGTGCCAGTAGTATGTGGGGGGTTAGCACAGATACGCAGTATTTT.

V is TRBV21-1 and J is TRBJ1-5. TRBV21-1 is a recognized pseudogene. The CDR3 length is 13 residues. CDR3 in DNA: TGTGCCAGCAGGGCCGGGACTGAGCAGCCCCAGCATTTT. Translation: CASRAGTEQPQHF.

This chain uses TRBV6-7 with TRBJ2-7; TRBD2 might be the D (6 bases). TRBV6-7 is an ORF, with its function uncertain. CDR3 size: 13 residues. The V and J ends lost 5 bases and 4 bases respectively, with 12 bases between them. Here the CDR3 reads CASSRPSGYEQYF. The DNA of the CDR3 is TGTGCCAGCAGTAGGCCGAGCGGGTACGAGCAGTACTTC.

This chain connects TRBV7-2 to TRBJ2-5, with D hard to call. V lost 1 base and J 1 base, leaving 4 bases between the germline ends. Germline V gene sequence: CDR1 SGHTA, CDR2 FQGNSA. The CDR3 spans 13 residues. The CDR3, as DNA: TGTGCCAGCAGCTTAGATAGCCAAGAGACCCAGTACTTC. Translation gives CASSLDSQETQYF.

The chain recombines TRBV9 with TRBJ2-2; D is perhaps TRBD2 (6 bases). Between the trimmed V and J ends, which lost 0 bases and 1 base, there was a span of 10 bases. The CDR3 length is 16 residues. CDR1 is SGDLS and CDR2 is YYNGEE in the germline V gene. CDR3 DNA sequence: TGTGCCAGCAGCGTAGCTGGAGGGGAGAACACCGGGGAGCTGTTTTTT. It yields the protein CASSVAGGENTGELFF.

The J gene is TRBJ1-1, the V gene TRBV10-3; weak D call: TRBD1 (5 bases). CDR1 and CDR2 (germline): ENHRY, SYGVKD. The V end lost 9 bases, the J end lost 3 bases, and 14 bases lay between the germline ends. The CDR3 has 13 amino acids. Written as DNA, the CDR3 is TGTGCCATTAGGCGGGGGGAGGACACTGAAGCTTTCTTT. Amino acid sequence: CAIRRGEDTEAFF.

The V gene is TRBV5-1, the J gene TRBJ1-6; no definite D call. Looked up from germline, CDR1 is SGHRS and CDR2 is YFSETQ. The CDR3 spans 16 residues. V lost 3 bases and J 1 base, leaving 11 bases between the germline ends. This CDR3 reads CASSSGKVSYNSPLHF. CDR3 nucleotides: TGCGCCAGCAGCTCCGGGAAGGTTTCCTATAATTCACCCCTCCACTTT.

V gene TRBV19 combines with J gene TRBJ2-3; D is uncertain. V was clipped by 4 bases and J by 3 bases, with 8 bases between them. CDR1 LNHDA and CDR2 SQIVND come from the germline V gene (reference sequence). CDR3 size: 13 residues. CDR3 sequence (DNA): TGTGCCAGTAGTACCCGAGTGACAGATACGCAGTATTTT. Its protein product is CASSTRVTDTQYF. The entire variable domain, with the rest obtained from reference TRBV19 and TRBJ2-3, is as follows: DGGITQSPKYLFRKEGQNVTLSCEQNLNHDAMYWYRQDPGQGLRLIYYSQIVNDFQKGDIAEGYSVSREKKESFPLTVTSAQKNPTAFYLCASSTRVTDTQYFGPGTRLTVL.

This clone was found a few times. The rearrangement links TRBV4-1 to TRBJ1-2; D is possibly TRBD1 (6 bases). This CDR3 is 15 amino acids long. Trimming removed 1 base at V and 2 bases at J, with 11 bases between. The germline V gene encodes CDR1 MGHRA and CDR2 YSYEKL. CDR3 protein: CASSQGGGGNYGYTF. CDR3 coding DNA: TGCGCCAGCAGCCAAGGAGGAGGGGGGAACTATGGCTACACCTTC.

The chain combines TRBV7-2 with TRBJ2-2; 9 nucleotides agree with TRBD2. The V and J ends lost 7 bases and 3 bases, in that order; junction bases with no gene match: 12. The CDR3 runs 17 residues. Germline CDR1 reads SGHTA; CDR2 reads FQGNSA. CDR3 loop: CASTLAGLAGYTGELFF. CDR3 nucleotides: TGTGCCAGCACCCTAGCGGGCCTAGCGGGATACACCGGGGAGCTGTTTTTT. Based on the CDR3 plus reference TRBV7-2 and TRBJ2-2, the full variable domain is GAGVSQSPSNKVTEKGKDVELRCDPISGHTALYWYRQSLGQGLEFLIYFQGNSAPDKSGLPSDRFSAERTGGSVSTLTIQRTQQEDSAVYLCASTLAGLAGYTGELFFGEGSRLTVL.

This clone was detected only once. V gene TRBV27 combines with J gene TRBJ2-3; a possible D gene is TRBD1 (5 bases). V was trimmed by 0 bases and J by 2 bases, leaving 9 bases between them. Germline V gene data show CDR1 as MNHEY and CDR2 as SMNVEV (reference sequence). The CDR3 is 15 residues long. This CDR3 is CASSLSRVPTDTQYF. CDR3 sequence (DNA): TGTGCCAGCAGTTTATCCAGGGTCCCCACAGATACGCAGTATTTT.

This chain uses TRBV7-2 with TRBJ1-6; D not resolved. V lost 5 bases, J lost 5 bases, and 10 bases lay in between. The CDR3 runs 14 residues. Germline V gene data show CDR1 as SGHTA and CDR2 as FQGNSA. The CDR3 loop is CASSPRIDNSPLHF. Written as DNA, the CDR3 is TGTGCCAGCAGCCCGAGGATCGATAATTCACCCCTCCACTTT.

The chain joins TRBV5-1 to TRBJ2-3, with TRBD2 matching over 10 bases. Looked up from germline, CDR1 is SGHRS and CDR2 is YFSETQ. This CDR3 is built from 14 residues. The trim removed 3 bases at V and 4 bases at J, leaving 2 bases unmatched. CDR3 sequence (DNA): TGCGCCAGCAGCTCCGGGACTAGCGCAGATACGCAGTATTTT. This sequence encodes CASSSGTSADTQYF.

The chain employs TRBV18 and TRBJ2-5, with D uncertain. V lost 3 bases and J lost 5, with 7 bases in between. The CDR3 has 12 amino acids. Germline V CDR1 and CDR2: KGHSH, LQKENI. The CDR3: CASSPVGETQYF. The CDR3 DNA sequence: TGTGCCAGCTCACCGGTAGGTGAGACCCAGTACTTC.

This clone is a singleton in its sample. The V call is TRBV21-1, the J call TRBJ1-5; TRBD1 is the table's D call and was not checked against the DNA. TRBV21-1 has pseudogene status. CDR3 size: 13 residues. In nucleotides, the CDR3 is TGTGCCAGCAGCAAACAGGGAAGGCAGCCCCAGCATTTT. Protein: CASSKQGRQPQHF.

This clone was found many times. This sequence joins TRBV2 and TRBJ2-1, with D uncertain. CDR1 is SNHLY and CDR2 is FYNNEI in the germline V gene. The CDR3 has 14 residues. With 8 bases removed from V and 1 base from J, the gap between germline ends came to 12 bases. The CDR3 bases are TGTGCCAGCGGAGAAATGGTATCCTACAATGAGCAGTTCTTC. Its translation: CASGEMVSYNEQFF.